The present T cell receptor (beta chain) was sequenced within a study of blood T cell repertoires in COVID-19. Germline-derived CDR1 and CDR2 are SNHLY and FYNNEI. This CDR3 has 16 residues. With V trimmed by 6 bases and J by 4 bases, 10 bases remained unmatched. This clone was found once. The assay was immunoSEQ multiplex PCR, and TCRdb's table has in-frame clones only and misses some. The sample yields around 46,000 clones, 75% to 90% seen once. Material for sequencing was peripheral blood. This sequence joins TRBV2 and TRBJ2-4; 9 nucleotides line up with TRBD1. The sequence was obtained from a woman older than 75 with COVID-19, enrolled during active disease. In nucleotides, the CDR3 is TGTGCCAGCAGCTACGGACAGGGGTCGGAGAAAAACATTCAGTACTTC. Translating it yields CASSYGQGSEKNIQYF.